Sequencing of this T cell receptor (beta chain) was carried out in a study of T-cell memory formation after mild COVID-19. Whole-study findings and limits: Clones that shrank (day 15 to 85) were balanced CD4/CD8, whereas later expanders leaned CD4+. Cross-reactive memory apparently joined, as some responding clones appeared in pre-infection memory.

Researchers used 5'RACE with constant-segment primers to make TCR alpha and TCR beta cDNA libraries that carry sample barcodes and UMIs. Using its own MiXCR run on the 5' RACE reads, TCRdb lists one record per CDR3 protein. Among hundreds of thousands of distinct CDR3 sequences listed, about 15% were seen once. This clonotype has only a few counts. Its target is not known. Germline CDR1 reads DFQATT; CDR2 reads SNEGSKA (reference sequence). The CDR3 sequence is 14 residues long. Trimming at V came to 3 bases and at J to 5 bases, leaving 9 bases not matched to a gene. The receptor's source is a man in his late teens or twenties who had mild COVID-19 (a few samples of this study predate the infection). Cell type and time point are not known. Material: PBMCs or a T cell subset sorted from them (not recorded which). The V gene is TRBV20-1, the J gene TRBJ2-5, with 7 bases that match TRBD1. CDR3 sequence reads: CSARLGDRVETQYF. CDR3 sequence (DNA): TGCAGTGCTAGGCTCGGTGACAGGGTCGAGACCCAGTACTTC.